The 22 T cell receptor beta chains below all came from one sample that was sequenced in a study of T cell responses to AZD1222 COVID-19 vaccine. Generated by immunoSEQ multiplex PCR, the TCRdb table keeps only in-frame clones and is missing some. Of roughly 140,000 clones in the sample, around 88% were seen once. Source: peripheral blood, taken on day 0 of AZD1222 vaccination. These receptors originate from an adult in good health.

V and J are TRBV5-1 and TRBJ2-7; TRBD1 might be the D (5 bases). Germline CDR1 is SGHRS and CDR2 is YFSETQ. This CDR3 contains 14 residues. The V end was cut by 0 bases, the J end by 4 bases, with 11 bases between. Written as DNA, the CDR3 is TGCGCCAGCAGCTTGGAGACAGCTCTGTACGAGCAGTACTTC. Translated: CASSLETALYEQYF.

The rearrangement joins TRBV19 to TRBJ1-2, with a tentative D call TRBD1 (5 bases). The CDR3 length is 16 residues. Germline values: CDR1 LNHDA, CDR2 SQIVND (reference sequence). The germline V and J ends were trimmed by 3 bases and 4 bases, with 18 bases remaining between them. In DNA, the CDR3 is TGTGCCAGTAGTATCCGGGACGGCCTCGCCTTCTATGGCTACACCTTC. It encodes CASSIRDGLAFYGYTF.

The chain couples TRBV5-5 to TRBJ2-7; 7 bases line up with TRBD1. V lost 1 base and J lost 4; bases outside the gene matches: 2. CDR1 SGHKS and CDR2 YYEKEE come from the germline V gene (reference sequence). CDR3 size: 13 residues. CDR3 sequence: CASSLQGEYEQYF. The CDR3 nucleotides read TGTGCCAGCAGCTTGCAGGGGGAGTACGAGCAGTACTTC.

The chain links TRBV6-1 to TRBJ1-1, with D unresolved. The CDR3 is 14 residues long. V was cut by 3 bases and J by 7 bases, with 15 bases left in between. The V gene's germline CDR1 is MNHNS and CDR2 SASEGT. In DNA, the CDR3 is TGTGCCAGCAGTGAGATCTCTGGGGTGGGTGAAGCTTTCTTT. This encodes CASSEISGVGEAFF.

This clone was seen only once. J is TRBJ2-5 and V is TRBV18, with 8 positions matching TRBD2. Germline V gene lookup returns CDR1 KGHSH and CDR2 LQKENI. The V gene end was trimmed by 3 bases and the J gene end by 5 bases; junction bases not matched to a gene: 5. The CDR3 covers 14 residues. CDR3 DNA: TGTGCCAGCTCACCCGGGACTAGAGGGGAGACCCAGTACTTC. Residues: CASSPGTRGETQYF.

V and J are TRBV30 and TRBJ1-5; D unresolved. The CDR3 is 13 residues long. V shed 4 bases and J shed 0 bases, with 7 bases lying between them. The V gene's germline CDR1 is GTSNPN and CDR2 SVGIG (reference sequence). CDR3 region: CAWTGDSNQPQHF. The DNA of the CDR3 is TGTGCCTGGACCGGGGATAGCAATCAGCCCCAGCATTTT.

The genes are TRBV5-1 and TRBJ2-6; no definite D call. The CDR3 spans 17 residues. V lost 0 bases to trimming and J lost 0 bases, with 10 bases between them. Per the germline V gene, CDR1 is SGHRS and CDR2 is YFSETQ. CDR3 nucleotide sequence: TGCGCCAGCAGCTTGGACTTCCGGATCTCTGGGGCCAACGTCCTGACTTTC. Protein sequence: CASSLDFRISGANVLTF.

The V and J genes are TRBV24-1 and TRBJ1-2; D unresolved. The CDR3 length is 13 residues. V was shortened by 5 bases and J by 0 bases, with 6 bases between the two germline ends. Germline values: CDR1 KGHDR, CDR2 SFDVKD. The CDR3 DNA is TGTGCCACCAGTGGAGGAGCTAACTATGGCTACACCTTC. It specifies CATSGGANYGYTF.

V and J are TRBV5-4 and TRBJ2-2; TRBD2 matches at 8 bases. The length of the CDR3 is 15 residues. Germline V gives CDR1 SGHNT, CDR2 YYREEE (reference sequence). V shed 5 bases, J shed 1 base, and the junction held 4 bases outside the gene matches. The CDR3 loop is CASSGAGENTGELFF. The CDR3 nucleotides read TGTGCCAGCAGTGGAGCGGGGGAGAACACCGGGGAGCTGTTTTTT.

The chain joins TRBV12-3 or TRBV12-4 to TRBJ1-5, with D perhaps matching TRBD1 (5 bases). The CDR3 runs to 13 residues. V was pared by 2 bases and J by 5 bases, with 7 bases between. CDR3 sequence reads: CASSLTQDQPQHF. The CDR3 DNA is TGTGCCAGCAGTTTAACACAGGATCAGCCCCAGCATTTT.

This chain uses TRBV7-8 with TRBJ2-5; 8 bases map to TRBD1. The CDR3 length is 15 residues. Looked up from germline, CDR1 is SGHVS and CDR2 is FQNEAQ. V lost 3 bases to trimming and J lost 1 base; unmatched junction nucleotides: 4. The CDR3 nucleotides are TGTGCCAGCAGCTTTAGGACAGGGATCCAAGAGACCCAGTACTTC. It translates to CASSFRTGIQETQYF.

The chain joins TRBV7-2 to TRBJ2-3; 7 bases align to TRBD1. CDR1 SGHTA and CDR2 FQGNSA come from the germline V gene. The CDR3 length is 16 residues. V lost 5 bases and J lost 5; bases outside the gene matches: 13. CDR3 residues: CASSRTRTGGIDTQYF. CDR3 DNA: TGTGCCAGCAGCCGCACAAGGACAGGTGGCATAGATACGCAGTATTTT.

V gene TRBV29-1 combines with J gene TRBJ1-1; unclear D gene. V dropped 2 bases and J dropped 6 bases, with 7 bases sitting between them. This CDR3 has 11 amino acids. Per germline, CDR1 SQVTM and CDR2 ANQGSEA. CDR3 DNA sequence: TGCAGCGTTGAATTGTTGGCTGAAGCTTTCTTT. Its translation: CSVELLAEAFF.

V usage is TRBV3-1 (or the pseudogene TRBV3-2) and J usage is TRBJ1-1; D gene ambiguous. Germline V gives CDR1 LGHDT, CDR2 YNNKEL (reference sequence). CDR3 size: 11 residues. With 5 bases removed from V and 11 bases from J, the gap between germline ends came to 12 bases. CDR3 in amino acids: CASSAEQGAFF. CDR3 in DNA: TGTGCCAGCAGCGCAGAACAAGGGGCTTTCTTT.

The CDR3 sequence is CASSIDRNYGYTF. The CDR3 bases are TGTGCCAGCAGCATCGACAGAAACTATGGCTACACCTTC. The rearrangement links TRBV5-4 to TRBJ1-2, with D possibly being TRBD1 (5 bases). There are 13 residues in the CDR3. CDR1 is SGHNT and CDR2 is YYREEE in the germline V gene (reference sequence). The V end lost 4 bases, the J end lost 2 bases, and 9 bases lay between the germline ends.

This clone has more than one count but fewer than ten. This chain links TRBV2 with TRBJ1-6, with TRBD1 identical over 7 bases. Germline lookup yields CDR1 SNHLY and CDR2 FYNNEI. The V segment lost 6 bases and the J segment 7 bases; nucleotides outside the gene matches: 9. This CDR3 comprises 15 residues. The CDR3 reads CASSDREIRNSPLHF. The CDR3 DNA follows: TGTGCCAGCAGCGACAGGGAGATCCGCAATTCACCCCTCCACTTT.

The chain joins TRBV5-6 to TRBJ1-2, with D unresolved. V dropped 4 bases and J dropped 4 bases, with 8 bases sitting between them. This CDR3 region has 12 residues. CDR1 and CDR2 (germline): SGHDT, YYEEEE. The CDR3 loop reads CASSPGSYGYTF. As DNA, the CDR3 is TGTGCCAGCAGCCCAGGTTCCTATGGCTACACCTTC.

The V and J genes are TRBV9 and TRBJ2-3; D uncertain. Trimming cost V 3 bases and J 2 bases, with 10 bases left between them. This CDR3 spans 14 amino acids. Germline assignment: CDR1 SGDLS and CDR2 YYNGEE. The CDR3 protein is CASSGGLYTDTQYF. The CDR3, as DNA: TGTGCCAGCAGCGGTGGCCTTTACACAGATACGCAGTATTTT.

V usage is TRBV14 and J usage is TRBJ2-1; perhaps D is TRBD1 or TRBD2 (6 bases each). The length of the CDR3 is 15 residues. Germline V gene sequence: CDR1 SGHDN, CDR2 FVKESK. V gave up 2 bases and J gave up 4 bases, with 12 bases separating them. CDR3 sequence: CASSQLGGRYNEQFF. For the CDR3, the DNA is TGTGCCAGCAGCCAATTGGGGGGCCGGTACAATGAGCAGTTCTTC.

The V call is TRBV21-1, the J call TRBJ1-2. TRBV21-1 is recorded as a pseudogene. There are 15 residues in the CDR3. The CDR3 bases are TGTGCCAGCTCCCGGCGGCCTTCGGGTAACTGGGGCTACACCTTC. It specifies CASSRRPSGNWGYTF.

As concerns this clone: At one end the junction does not follow the germline gene, possibly because of a read error. The chain couples TRBV6-4 to TRBJ2-1; D is ambiguous. CDR1 is MRHNA, CDR2 SNTAGT, per germline. This CDR3 has 14 amino acids. The CDR3 DNA sequence: TGTGCCAGCAGCGACTTCCCTGCCAGCAATGAGCAGTTCTTC. This gives the protein CASSDFPASNEQFF.

As DNA, the CDR3 is TGTGCCACCAGCAGCACAGGGGTCCGGGATTTTTGGACAGATACGCAGTATTTT. Residues: CATSSTGVRDFWTDTQYF. J is TRBJ2-3 and V is TRBV15; 7 bases match TRBD1. The germline V gene encodes CDR1 LNHNV and CDR2 YYDKDF (reference sequence). V lost 3 bases, J lost 3 bases, and 15 bases stayed unmatched. The CDR3 is 18 amino acids.